Described below is a single T cell receptor beta chain sequence and its context. The entry originates in a study of technical replicates of blood from four donors. Sequencing was performed with immunoSEQ multiplex PCR; in TCRdb, only in-frame clones are kept and a portion is missing. The table lists 55,000 to 80,000 clones, 93% of them singletons, with approximately 0.24% in the top ten. Between the trimmed V and J ends, which lost 0 bases and 4 bases, there was a span of 12 bases. The germline V gene encodes CDR1 MGHRA and CDR2 YSYEKL. This CDR3 is 15 amino acids long. This receptor was obtained from a human donor in good health. This chain joins TRBV4-1 and TRBJ1-1; no definite D call. The sample consisted of T cells isolated from PBMCs. DNA for the CDR3: TGCGCCAGCAGCCAAGATCCGAGGAAACGCACTGAAGCTTTCTTT. The encoded protein is CASSQDPRKRTEAFF.